One TCR beta chain is described in this entry. Its antigen remains undetermined. The record has no base qualities; no much larger clone is one base away. What the time point label conveys for this sample: cycle 2 day 1 (C2D1) of nivolumab. Every trial patient had relapsed following autologous stem cell transplantation, and prior brentuximab vedotin exposure was what differed among cohorts A, B and C. The trial cohort was composed of about 53 patients with relapsed/refractory classical Hodgkin lymphoma, for whom complete response, partial response or progressive disease was recorded as best overall response. In the multi-cohort phase II CheckMate 205 trial, trial patients received single-agent nivolumab. An independent review committee assessed best overall response by applying the 2007 International Working Group response criteria. Trial PBMCs were obtained immediately prior to nivolumab initiation (C1D1) and on therapy at cycle 2 day 1 and cycle 4 day 1. After peripheral blood was drawn into 8 mL Vacutainer Cell Preparation Tubes, PBMCs were isolated by centrifugation and then cryopreserved.

Genomic DNA was isolated using the Qiagen DNeasy kit from unsorted PBMCs as well as from negatively selected CD4+ and CD8+ fractions. TCR beta CDR3 regions were amplified by immunoSEQ multiplex PCR using primers annealing to V and J segments. Amplification bias was minimized using a synthetic immune receptor repertoire, and residual bias was removed computationally after sequencing. Turning to the authors' computational methods: Repertoire diversity was quantified as the Shannon entropy index using custom Python scripts. Unsorted, CD4+ and CD8+ repertoires were examined separately, except in combined analyses, for which CD4+ and CD8+ sequences were merged in silico. Clonal expansion was defined as at least a 2-fold frequency increase after treatment relative to C1D1, with a pseudocount of 0.5 for undetected baseline clones. Clones with 0 or 1 copy at C1D1 were defined as singleton clones, while clones with 2 or more copies were defined as non-singleton clones. Clones expanded in unsorted samples were assigned a CD4+, CD8+ or unknown annotation through matching of protein sequences in sorted samples from the same patient. Wilcoxon tests were applied to paired samples to test diversity changes from C1D1 to C4D1. TCRdb mirrors the immuneACCESS table, restricted to in-frame sequences. Some clones are absent from its copies; in checked studies, under half trace to an unresolved V gene, and the reason for the others is unknown. The V and J calls and clone size are taken from that table; D and trimming were inferred from the DNA. The sample contains around 28,000 clones, 70% of them found a single time. The ten largest make up approximately 24% of the sample.

This entry comes from a study of PD-1 blockade in classical Hodgkin lymphoma (dated by TCRdb to 2019 to 2021). For the wider study: Nivolumab dosing was 3 mg/kg intravenously every 2 weeks, continuing until either disease progression or unacceptable toxicity. A peripheral blood immune signature of response to PD-1 blockade in classical Hodgkin lymphoma was defined using TCR beta sequencing and CyTOF.

General findings and caveats noted by the study authors: The study was restricted to a single clinical trial cohort, and the causes of repertoire differences, possibly disease activity or prior therapy, were left undefined. CD4+ but not CD8+ TCR diversity rose significantly by C4D1 (p=0.0027 vs p=0.16), most apparent in complete responders (p=0.02). Diversity was lower in patients who began nivolumab less than 1 year after ASCT, so these patients were left out of later analyses to avoid confounding by immune reconstitution. Baseline diversity similar to that of newly diagnosed patients was observed in trial patients achieving complete response, whereas significantly lower diversity was observed in partial responders and progressors. Baseline TCR diversity was reported to be lower in newly diagnosed patients than in healthy donors, and even lower in relapsed/refractory patients.

The germline V gene yields MDHEN for CDR1 and SYDVKM for CDR2. V sheds 7 bases and J sheds 0 bases, leaving 15 bases between their ends. Counted from cysteine to phenylalanine, this CDR3 has 15 amino acids. Solely the CDR3 DNA is kept, with 45 bases framed from the first base. The chain is encoded by TRBV28 joined to TRBJ2-5, with the D gene possibly TRBD1 or TRBD2, each one fitting 5 bases. This specimen was peripheral blood mononuclear cells (PBMCs), taken before the second cycle of nivolumab. The receptor's source is a human donor with classical Hodgkin lymphoma. DNA sequence: TGTGCCAGCACAGGGTCACTGGAGGACCAAGAGACCCAGTACTTC. Translated, this is CASTGSLEDQETQYF.